Below, one T cell receptor (beta chain) is given with its context. This sample is part of a study of PD-1 and CTLA-4 blockade in melanoma. Assay: immunoSEQ multiplex PCR; the TCRdb copy retains only in-frame clones and omits some. Here the sample spans around 21,000 clones, roughly 88% being singletons. The CDR3 consists of 14 residues. The germline V gene has CDR1 KGHDR and CDR2 SFDVKD. The junction had 9 bases not matched to a gene; V was cut back by 5 bases and J by 8 bases. Source: CD8+ T cells from peripheral blood, taken before anti-PD-1 treatment. The sequence derives from a human donor with melanoma. V and J are TRBV24-1 and TRBJ1-1, with 8 bases fitting TRBD1. CDR3 amino acids: CATSATGQGGEAFF. CDR3 coding DNA: TGTGCCACCAGTGCCACCGGACAGGGAGGGGAAGCTTTCTTT.